This paragraph reports one T cell receptor beta chain. Its antigen is unknown. Sequencing used immunoSEQ multiplex PCR; TCRdb keeps in-frame clones, though not all of them. The sample consists of 330,000 or so clones, 67% of them appearing once. The data are from a study of cytotoxic CD8 clonotypes in ibrutinib-treated CLL. Study as a whole: Of the patients, roughly 10 were relapsed/refractory, roughly 16 treatment-naive and 17 to 18 IGHV unmutated. Study-wide results and caveats: Samples were collected at differing times from sustained-remission and progressing patients. Baseline levels were approached again at progression, after clonality had risen at ibrutinib response.

Frozen PBMC stocks contributed around 2 micrograms of genomic DNA to the TCR beta libraries. Material: PBMCs, obtained after 36 months of ibrutinib treatment. The TCR sequence derives from a human donor with chronic lymphocytic leukemia.

The CDR3 coding sequence is TGTGCCAGCCAGTCACGCAGGGGCCAAGAGACCCAGTACTTC. Translated: CASQSRRGQETQYF. The chain recombines TRBV6-5 with TRBJ2-5, with a tentative D call TRBD1 (6 bases). CDR1 MNHEY and CDR2 SVGAGI come from the germline V gene. This CDR3 has 14 amino acids. Trimming stripped 8 bases from V and 1 base from J, with 14 bases between.